The present T cell receptor beta chain was sequenced within a study of T cell repertoires and HLA-DP antigens. At the level of the study: Alloreactive CD4+ T cells targeted HLA-DP on transduced HeLa. Findings and caveats of the study: Total CD4+ responders were stimulated by HeLa antigen-presenting cells.

CD4+ T cells, purified by negative selection, averaged roughly 98% purity. Some clones are missing from TCRdb's copy, which holds only in-frame ones; the method was immunoSEQ multiplex PCR. The sample has approximately 100,000 clones, more than 75% seen once. Note on this clone: Its antigen is unidentified.

This receptor was taken from a man aged 45-65 years in good health and CMV-seronegative. Source material: CD4+ T cells from PBMCs.

DNA of the CDR3: TGTGCCTGGAGTGCAGCAGGGGGCCGGACTGAAGCTTTCTTT. Translation gives CAWSAAGGRTEAFF. This chain joins TRBV30 and TRBJ1-1; TRBD1 matches at 8 bases. V lost 1 base and J lost 5; bases outside the gene matches: 6. The CDR3 sequence is 14 residues long. In germline, CDR1 is GTSNPN, CDR2 SVGIG (reference sequence).